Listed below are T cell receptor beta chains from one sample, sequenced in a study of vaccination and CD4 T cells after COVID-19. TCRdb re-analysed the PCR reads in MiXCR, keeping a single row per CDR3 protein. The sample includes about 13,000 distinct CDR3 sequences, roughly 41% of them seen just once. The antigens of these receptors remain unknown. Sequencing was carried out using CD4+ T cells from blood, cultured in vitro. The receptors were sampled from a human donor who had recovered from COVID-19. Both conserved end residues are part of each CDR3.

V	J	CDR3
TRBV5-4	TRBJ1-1	CASSSDGITEAFF
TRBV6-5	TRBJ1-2	CASSYSQGGGYTF
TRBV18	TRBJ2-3	CASSPPGGGGVSTDTQYF
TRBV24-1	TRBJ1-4	CATSDIPLVKEKLFF
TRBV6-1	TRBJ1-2	CASSPDRAYGYTF
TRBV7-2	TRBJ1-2	CASSTGTERNYGYTF
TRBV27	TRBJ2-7	CASSPLMPPVRVPNEQYF
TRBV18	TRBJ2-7	CASSPPNRDTYEQYF
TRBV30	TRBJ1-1	CAWAGQTMNTEAFF
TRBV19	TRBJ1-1	CASSKGQGHTEAFF
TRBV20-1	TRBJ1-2	CRAQGSADYGYTF
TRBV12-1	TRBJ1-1	CASSFSFASGVNTEAFF
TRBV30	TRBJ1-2	CAWSVGRGNYGYTF
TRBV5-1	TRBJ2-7	CASSLRREGVYEQYF
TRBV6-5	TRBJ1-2	CASSYNPVPEHYGYTF
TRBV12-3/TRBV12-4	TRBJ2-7	CASSFLRGEQYF